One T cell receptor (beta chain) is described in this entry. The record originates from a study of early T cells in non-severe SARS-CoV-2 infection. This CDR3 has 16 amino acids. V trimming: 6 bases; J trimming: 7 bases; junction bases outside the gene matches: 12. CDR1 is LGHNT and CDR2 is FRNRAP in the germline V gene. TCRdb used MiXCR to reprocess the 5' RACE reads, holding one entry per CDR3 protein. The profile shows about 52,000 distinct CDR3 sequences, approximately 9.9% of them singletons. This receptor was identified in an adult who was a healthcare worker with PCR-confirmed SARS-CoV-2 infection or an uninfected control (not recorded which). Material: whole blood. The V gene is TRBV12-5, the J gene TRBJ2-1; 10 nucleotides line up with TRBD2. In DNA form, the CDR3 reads TGTGCTAGTGGCTTGACACCTGGACTAGCGGCGAATGAGCAGTTCTTC. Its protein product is CASGLTPGLAANEQFF.